These T cell receptor beta chains were read from a single sample in a study of radiotherapy plus CTLA-4 blockade in lung cancer. Here immunoSEQ multiplex PCR was the method, and the copy in TCRdb shows in-frame clones only, minus some. The data hold about 38,000 clones, with about three quarters observed a single time. Sample: peripheral blood, taken from a patient treated with radiotherapy plus ipilimumab. Every receptor here comes from a human donor with non-small cell lung cancer who had stable disease on radiotherapy plus ipilimumab. Both conserved end residues are part of each CDR3. The D gene is left open where the match is weak. Clone size is stated in some rows and not others, as once, few, many or a class when expanded.

size,J,D,V,CDR3,DNA
few,TRBJ1-2,.,TRBV7-2,CASSRSQLVGYTF,TGTGCCAGCTCCCGATCGCAGTTGGTTGGCTACACCTTC
.,TRBJ2-6,.,TRBV5-8,CASRYGRRTPGANVLTF,TGTGCCAGCAGATATGGCAGACGTACTCCTGGGGCCAACGTCCTGACTTTC
many,TRBJ2-7,.,TRBV27,CASSSGVSYEQYF,TGTGCCAGCAGTTCTGGGGTATCCTACGAGCAGTACTTC
.,TRBJ2-1,.,TRBV18,CASLGWGLPYNEQFF,TGTGCCAGCCTAGGGTGGGGGTTGCCGTACAATGAGCAGTTCTTC
few,TRBJ1-2,TRBD1,TRBV5-5,CASSLSPRQGYGYTF,TGTGCCAGCAGCTTATCCCCCAGACAGGGATATGGCTACACCTTC
.,TRBJ2-7,.,TRBV5-4,CASSSGQIGEQYF,TGTGCCAGCAGCTCTGGACAGATTGGCGAGCAGTACTTC
.,TRBJ1-6,TRBD1,TRBV14,CASSHDRVYNSPLHF,TGTGCCAGCAGCCATGACAGGGTTTATAATTCACCCCTCCACTTT
.,TRBJ2-3,.,TRBV6-1,CASSDPATLPHTQYF,TGTGCCAGCAGCGATCCAGCGACGCTGCCCCATACGCAGTATTTT
.,TRBJ1-1,.,TRBV4-1,CASSHRQLNTEAFF,TGCGCCAGCAGCCACCGACAGTTGAACACTGAAGCTTTCTTT
.,TRBJ2-2,TRBD2,TRBV9,CASSSWGGSVTGELFF,TGTGCCAGCAGCTCCTGGGGGGGGTCCGTAACCGGGGAGCTGTTTTTT
.,TRBJ1-1,TRBD1,TRBV11-2,CASSLLQGARDTEAFF,TGTGCCAGCAGCTTATTACAGGGGGCGCGGGACACTGAAGCTTTCTTT
.,TRBJ1-1,.,TRBV10-3,CAISAEGGTTEAFF,TGTGCCATCAGTGCCGAGGGGGGAACCACTGAAGCTTTCTTT
.,TRBJ1-5,.,TRBV11-2,CASSLDRMAPQHF,TGTGCCAGCAGCTTAGATCGAATGGCGCCCCAGCATTTT
.,TRBJ1-2,.,TRBV10-3,CAISEQRNYGYTF,TGTGCCATCAGTGAACAAAGAAACTATGGCTACACCTTC
.,TRBJ1-4,TRBD1,TRBV11-2,CASSLGKTGREKLFF,TGTGCCAGCAGCTTAGGCAAGACAGGGAGGGAAAAACTGTTTTTT
.,TRBJ1-5,TRBD1,TRBV7-2,CASSLVGTGGRQPQHF,TGTGCCAGCAGCTTAGTAGGGACAGGAGGGAGACAGCCCCAGCATTTT
.,TRBJ2-5,TRBD2,TRBV6-1,CASSDLGSGGQETQYF,TGTGCCAGCAGTGACCTGGGTAGCGGGGGGCAAGAGACCCAGTACTTC
.,TRBJ1-1,.,TRBV5-1,CASSLDGRSYTEAFF,TGCGCCAGCAGCTTGGACGGACGGTCGTACACTGAAGCTTTCTTT
.,TRBJ1-5,.,TRBV30,CAWSRGQPQHF,TGTGCCTGGAGTAGGGGTCAGCCCCAGCATTTT
few,TRBJ1-2,.,TRBV18,CASSLDRYYGYTF,TGTGCCAGCTCCCTCGACAGGTACTATGGCTACACCTTC
.,TRBJ1-5,TRBD1,TRBV7-9,CASSLDRDRGGNQPQHF,TGTGCCAGCAGCTTGGACCGGGACAGGGGTGGCAATCAGCCCCAGCATTTT
.,TRBJ1-1,.,TRBV5-8,CASSSPGLNTEAFF,TGTGCCAGCAGCTCGCCGGGACTAAACACTGAAGCTTTCTTT
.,TRBJ1-2,.,TRBV7-8,CASSLRQVDYGYTF,TGTGCCAGCAGCTTAAGACAGGTCGACTATGGCTACACCTTC
.,TRBJ1-1,.,TRBV25-1,CASSEAVLGVVAFF,TGTGCCAGCAGTGAGGCAGTTTTGGGGGTAGTGGCTTTCTTT
.,TRBJ1-6,.,TRBV9,CASSVGGDSPLHF,TGTGCCAGCAGCGTAGGGGGGGATTCACCCCTCCACTTT